This T cell receptor (beta chain) was captured by sequencing in a study of PD-1 blockade in mismatch repair-deficient tumors. Overall study: Enrolled about 2012-2016, patients had progressing, pretreated mismatch repair-deficient cancers of approximately 13 types. Study-level results: After pembrolizumab, tumor-resident clones rose rapidly, then generally contracted before radiologic responses.

Of note for this clone: The antigen remains unidentified.

CDR3 length: 17 amino acids. Trimming at V came to 5 bases and at J to 4 bases, leaving 14 bases not matched to a gene. Per the germline V gene, CDR1 is SGHAT and CDR2 is FQNNGV. Every patient had mismatch repair deficiency by PCR or immunohistochemistry. Sequencing used immunoSEQ multiplex PCR; TCRdb keeps in-frame clones, though not all of them. Of tens of thousands of clones listed, 84% are singletons. The sequence was obtained from an adult with mismatch repair-deficient cancer. Material: peripheral blood, obtained 2 weeks after starting pembrolizumab. The rearrangement joins TRBV11-2 to TRBJ2-3; 8 bases are shared with TRBD2. For the CDR3, the DNA is TGTGCCAGCAGCCTCCGCGGAGGCGGGAGGATCGCAGATACGCAGTATTTT. Its protein product is CASSLRGGGRIADTQYF.